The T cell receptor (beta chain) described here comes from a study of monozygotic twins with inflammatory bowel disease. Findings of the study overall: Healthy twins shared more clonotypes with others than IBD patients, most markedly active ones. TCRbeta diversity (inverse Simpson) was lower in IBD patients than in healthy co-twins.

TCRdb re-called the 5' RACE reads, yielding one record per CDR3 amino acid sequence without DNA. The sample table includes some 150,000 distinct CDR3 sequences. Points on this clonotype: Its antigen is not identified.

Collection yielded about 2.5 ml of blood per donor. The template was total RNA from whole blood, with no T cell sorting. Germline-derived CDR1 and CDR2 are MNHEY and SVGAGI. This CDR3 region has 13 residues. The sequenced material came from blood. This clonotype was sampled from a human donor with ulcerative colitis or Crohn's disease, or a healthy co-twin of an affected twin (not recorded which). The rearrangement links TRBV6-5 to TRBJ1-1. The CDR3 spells CASNAPLNTEAFF.